A selection of T cell receptor beta chains follows, all from one sample in a study. TCRdb redid the calling of the RT-PCR reads with MiXCR, one entry per CDR3 protein. This sample has about 700,000 distinct CDR3 sequences; approximately 15% occur once, and the top ten carry roughly 4%. Sequenced sample: memory CD4+ T cells from blood. These receptors were taken from a female donor in good health, serving as a healthy control. Both conserved end residues are part of each CDR3. The order of the fields is J gene, CDR3 length, D gene, clone size, V gene, CDR3 DNA, CDR3 protein. D genes are given only for firm matches. Where a row states a size, it is once, few, many or the class of an expanded clone; other rows omit it.

j_call: TRBJ2-1
cdr3_length: 17
d_call: .
clone_size: .
v_call: TRBV21-1
cdr3_nt: TGTGCCAGCAGCAAATTCCGGCGGAGTTGCTCCTACAATGAGCAGTTCTTC
cdr3_aa: CASSKFRRSCSYNEQFF

j_call: TRBJ2-7
cdr3_length: 13
d_call: TRBD2
clone_size: few
v_call: TRBV6-1
cdr3_nt: TGTGCCAGCGATCTAGCGGGAGCCTACGAGCAGTACTTC
cdr3_aa: CASDLAGAYEQYF

j_call: TRBJ1-1
cdr3_length: 15
d_call: .
clone_size: few
v_call: TRBV18
cdr3_nt: TGTGCCAGCTCTTTCACAGGGTACGGCGACACTGAAGCTTTCTTT
cdr3_aa: CASSFTGYGDTEAFF

j_call: TRBJ2-5
cdr3_length: 19
d_call: TRBD1
clone_size: few
v_call: TRBV28
cdr3_nt: TGTGCCAGCAGTTTATCTCTTGCATTAGGGACAGTCTTCCAAGAGACCCAGTACTTC
cdr3_aa: CASSLSLALGTVFQETQYF

j_call: TRBJ1-1
cdr3_length: 16
d_call: TRBD1
clone_size: few
v_call: TRBV20-1
cdr3_nt: TGCAGTGCTCGAGAGGGGCAGGGGGCGCGTTGGACTGAAGCTTTCTTT
cdr3_aa: CSAREGQGARWTEAFF

j_call: TRBJ1-1
cdr3_length: 12
d_call: .
clone_size: many
v_call: TRBV6-5
cdr3_nt: TGTGCCAGCAGCCCAGGGGCGGGGATCTCCTACTTT
cdr3_aa: CASSPGAGISYF

j_call: TRBJ1-2
cdr3_length: 14
d_call: TRBD1
clone_size: few
v_call: TRBV5-1
cdr3_nt: TGCGCCAGCAGCTTGGCTCCAGGGGGCGGTGGCTACACCTTC
cdr3_aa: CASSLAPGGGGYTF

j_call: TRBJ2-5
cdr3_length: 14
d_call: .
clone_size: many
v_call: TRBV20-1
cdr3_nt: TGCAGTGCTAGAGTCGCGGGGGCCCTGGAGACCCAGTACTTC
cdr3_aa: CSARVAGALETQYF

j_call: TRBJ1-2
cdr3_length: 14
d_call: .
clone_size: few
v_call: TRBV6-5
cdr3_nt: TGTGCCAGCAGTCTACAACAGGGTGCCGGGGGCTACACCTTC
cdr3_aa: CASSLQQGAGGYTF

j_call: TRBJ2-7
cdr3_length: 16
d_call: .
clone_size: .
v_call: TRBV5-4
cdr3_nt: TGTGCCAGCAGCTTGGTGTCGCGGGGCCCTCTCTACGAGCAGTACTTC
cdr3_aa: CASSLVSRGPLYEQYF

j_call: TRBJ1-1
cdr3_length: 14
d_call: .
clone_size: .
v_call: TRBV6-2/TRBV6-3
cdr3_nt: TGTGCCAGCAGTTCCGTCGCCAGTAGGGCTGAAGCTTTCTTT
cdr3_aa: CASSSVASRAEAFF

j_call: TRBJ2-3
cdr3_length: 17
d_call: TRBD2
clone_size: .
v_call: TRBV6-5
cdr3_nt: TGTGCCAGCAGTTACTTAGTAGCGGGAGGGAGAGAAGATACGCAGTATTTT
cdr3_aa: CASSYLVAGGREDTQYF

j_call: TRBJ2-1
cdr3_length: 13
d_call: TRBD1
clone_size: .
v_call: TRBV11-2
cdr3_nt: TGTGCCAGCAGCTTGACAGGGTCGAGTGAGCAGTTCTTC
cdr3_aa: CASSLTGSSEQFF

j_call: TRBJ2-7
cdr3_length: 15
d_call: TRBD1
clone_size: few
v_call: TRBV18
cdr3_nt: TGTGCCAGCTCACCACCGGACAGGGGCTCCTACGAGCAGTACTTC
cdr3_aa: CASSPPDRGSYEQYF

j_call: TRBJ2-7
cdr3_length: 18
d_call: TRBD2
clone_size: .
v_call: TRBV20-1
cdr3_nt: TGCAGTGCTAGGGGACTAGCGGGAGGGCCTAACTTATCCTACGAGCAGTACTTC
cdr3_aa: CSARGLAGGPNLSYEQYF

j_call: TRBJ1-1
cdr3_length: 15
d_call: .
clone_size: few
v_call: TRBV9
cdr3_nt: TGTGCCAGCAGCGTATGGTTAGGAGGGAATACTGAAGCTTTCTTT
cdr3_aa: CASSVWLGGNTEAFF

j_call: TRBJ2-7
cdr3_length: 13
d_call: TRBD1
clone_size: .
v_call: TRBV20-1
cdr3_nt: TGCAGTGCGGGACGACAGGGCCCGCTGGAGCAGTACTTC
cdr3_aa: CSAGRQGPLEQYF

j_call: TRBJ2-5
cdr3_length: 13
d_call: .
clone_size: few
v_call: TRBV7-8
cdr3_nt: TGTGCCAGCAGCCCTCCCCGCTGGGAGACCCAGTACTTC
cdr3_aa: CASSPPRWETQYF